Below, one TCR beta chain is given with its context. The data were taken from a study of blood T cell repertoires in COVID-19. Overall study: Specimens from acute and convalescent COVID-19 originated in the United States, Italy and Spain.

The germline V and J ends were trimmed by 0 bases and 3 bases, with 13 bases remaining between them. The length of the CDR3 is 15 residues. CDR1 and CDR2 (germline): SGHKS, YYEKEE (reference sequence). During active infection, Seattle patients enrolled and were then monitored through disease. In the source study's methods: Reference gene primer amplification gave nucleated cell count estimates. Sequencing was performed with immunoSEQ multiplex PCR; in TCRdb, only in-frame clones are kept and a portion is missing. V and J calls and clone size come straight from that table; D and trimming were deduced from the DNA. The sample consists of just under 350,000 clones, roughly 90% of them appearing once.

The chain uses TRBV5-5 and TRBJ2-7; D is unresolved. The sample consisted of peripheral blood. This clonotype originated in a woman in her 70s with COVID-19, enrolled during active disease. CDR3 sequence reads: CASSLDSLTHYEQYF. CDR3 sequence (DNA): TGTGCCAGCAGCTTGGACAGCCTTACCCACTACGAGCAGTACTTC.